The 15 T cell receptor beta chains below come from one sample, sequenced in a study of blood T cell repertoires in COVID-19 (TCRdb year 2020). The library was produced with the immunoSEQ multiplex PCR assay. TCRdb took this table from immuneACCESS and kept in-frame rearrangements with V and J called. Such tables lack part of the clones; where checked against another copy, unresolved V genes explain under half of the gap, and the rest is unexplained. The sample has 470,000 or so clones on record, approximately 90% of them singletons. The ten most abundant clones make up 4.3% of the sample. Source material: peripheral blood. The source of these receptors is a woman younger than 45 with acute or convalescent COVID-19.

V gene TRBV15 combines with J gene TRBJ2-5; 7 positions match TRBD1. V shed 6 bases and J 2 bases; nucleotides not matched to a gene: 6. The CDR3 consists of 14 residues. Germline CDR1 is LNHNV and CDR2 is YYDKDF (reference sequence). The chain's CDR3 is CATSPWTGQETQYF. CDR3 bases: TGTGCCACCAGTCCTTGGACAGGACAAGAGACCCAGTACTTC.

This chain connects TRBV2 to TRBJ1-3, with D perhaps matching TRBD1 (6 bases). Germline V gene sequence: CDR1 SNHLY, CDR2 FYNNEI. The length of the CDR3 is 16 residues. V lost 7 bases, J lost 1 base, and 17 bases lay in between. The CDR3 region has the DNA TGTGCCAGCATTAGGGACATACTCCGATCTGGAAACACCATATATTTT. Protein product: CASIRDILRSGNTIYF.

This sequence joins TRBV5-5 and TRBJ2-7, with a possible D match to TRBD1 (6 bases). This CDR3 is built from 15 residues. Germline CDR1 SGHKS, CDR2 YYEKEE (reference sequence). The V end lost 3 bases, the J end lost 0 bases, and 13 bases lay between the germline ends. CDR3 in amino acids: CASSSKDSRSYEQYF. CDR3 DNA: TGTGCCAGCAGCTCAAAGGACAGCCGCTCCTACGAGCAGTACTTC.

This chain uses TRBV5-1 with TRBJ2-1; D is possibly TRBD1 (6 bases). Germline values: CDR1 SGHRS, CDR2 YFSETQ. V was cut by 4 bases and J by 3 bases, with 14 bases left in between. The CDR3 covers 15 residues. CDR3 in amino acids: CASSASQGIYNEQFF. Here the CDR3 DNA reads TGCGCCAGCAGCGCATCACAGGGTATCTACAATGAGCAGTTCTTC.

This clone was seen a few times. The chain couples TRBV5-6 to TRBJ2-5, with 9 bases lining up with TRBD2. The V gene end was trimmed by 3 bases and the J gene end by 5 bases; junction bases not matched to a gene: 5. The germline CDR1 and CDR2 sequences are SGHDT and YYEEEE. The CDR3 sequence is 14 residues long. CDR3 bases: TGTGCCAGCAGCTACGGACTAGCGAAGGAGACCCAGTACTTC. Translation: CASSYGLAKETQYF. Drawing the rest from reference TRBV5-6 and TRBJ2-5, the complete variable domain is DAGVTQSPTHLIKTRGQQVTLRCSPKSGHDTVSWYQQALGQGPQFIFQYYEEEERQRGNFPDRFSGHQFPNYSSELNVNALLLGDSALYLCASSYGLAKETQYFGPGTRLLVL.

The rearrangement uses TRBV5-1 and TRBJ2-5; weak D call: TRBD2 (5 bases). V was clipped by 2 bases and J by 3 bases, with 14 bases between them. CDR3 length: 15 amino acids. From germline, CDR1 is SGHRS and CDR2 YFSETQ. The chain's CDR3 is CASSLSGVTKETQYF. The CDR3, as DNA: TGCGCCAGCAGCTTATCCGGGGTCACCAAAGAGACCCAGTACTTC.

V gene TRBV28 combines with J gene TRBJ2-7; D is possibly TRBD1 (6 bases). Trimming removed 3 bases at V and 2 bases at J, with 8 bases between. The CDR3 runs 13 residues. The germline CDR1 and CDR2 sequences are MDHEN and SYDVKM. The CDR3 DNA reads as TGTGCCAGCAGTTTTCCAGGGGCCTACGAGCAGTACTTC. Translating gives CASSFPGAYEQYF.

This chain joins TRBV6-5 and TRBJ1-5; TRBD1 is a possible D gene (6 bases). The V end lost 8 bases, the J end lost 0 bases, and 11 bases lay between the germline ends. This CDR3 contains 14 residues. Germline V CDR1 and CDR2: MNHEY, SVGAGI. The CDR3 spells CASEQGYSNQPQHF. Written as DNA, the CDR3 is TGTGCCAGCGAGCAGGGGTATAGCAATCAGCCCCAGCATTTT.

This clone has just one count. The chain uses TRBV5-6 and TRBJ1-5; D gene ambiguous. The germline V gene has CDR1 SGHDT and CDR2 YYEEEE. The CDR3 runs 12 residues. The germline V and J ends were trimmed by 1 base and 9 bases, with 8 bases remaining between them. CDR3 sequence (DNA): TGTGCCAGCAGCTTGCAGGTTGGGCCCCAGCATTTT. Encoded protein: CASSLQVGPQHF.

The chain couples TRBV5-1 to TRBJ1-6; TRBD1 might be the D (5 bases). Germline loops: CDR1 SGHRS, CDR2 YFSETQ. This CDR3 is 14 amino acids long. V shed 4 bases and J shed 4 bases, with 9 bases lying between them. As DNA, the CDR3 is TGCGCCAGCAGCAAAGGGGATTATAATTCACCCCTCCACTTT. As protein: CASSKGDYNSPLHF.

This chain joins TRBV5-6 and TRBJ1-4, with D perhaps TRBD1 (6 bases). The germline gives CDR1 SGHDT, CDR2 YYEEEE. The germline V and J ends were trimmed by 4 bases and 7 bases, with 17 bases remaining between them. CDR3 length equals 15 residues. Here the CDR3 reads CASSPLAGDREKLFF. The CDR3 region has the DNA TGTGCCAGCAGCCCCCTGGCAGGGGATCGTGAAAAACTGTTTTTT.

The chain uses TRBV5-4 and TRBJ2-3; 14 nucleotides line up with TRBD2. The germline V gene encodes CDR1 SGHNT and CDR2 YYREEE (reference sequence). Trimming at V came to 4 bases and at J to 1 base, leaving 2 bases not matched to a gene. There are 16 residues in the CDR3. CDR3 DNA: TGTGCCAGCAGCCCGGGACTAGCGGGGGGCACAGATACGCAGTATTTT. It yields the protein CASSPGLAGGTDTQYF. Complete variable domain (other parts from reference TRBV5-4 and TRBJ2-3): ETGVTQSPTHLIKTRGQQVTLRCSSQSGHNTVSWYQQALGQGPQFIFQYYREEENGRGNFPPRFSGLQFPNYSSELNVNALELDDSALYLCASSPGLAGGTDTQYFGPGTRLTVL.

The gene calls are TRBV29-1 and TRBJ2-1, with 10 bases fitting TRBD1. Germline CDR1 is SQVTM and CDR2 is ANQGSEA. V was clipped by 7 bases and J by 2 bases; unmatched bases: 5. This CDR3 is 14 amino acids long. CDR3 DNA: TGCAGCGCCCGACAGGGGGCTACCTACAATGAGCAGTTCTTC. Translating gives CSARQGATYNEQFF.

The chain joins TRBV5-1 to TRBJ2-5; D call uncertain. Germline V gene lookup returns CDR1 SGHRS and CDR2 YFSETQ. The germline V and J ends were trimmed by 4 bases and 2 bases, with 9 bases remaining between them. The CDR3 consists of 13 residues. The CDR3 DNA reads as TGCGCCAGCAGCCCAAACAGTCAAGAGACCCAGTACTTC. Translated: CASSPNSQETQYF. The full variable domain, its missing parts supplied by reference TRBV5-1 and TRBJ2-5, is KAGVTQTPRYLIKTRGQQVTLSCSPISGHRSVSWYQQTPGQGLQFLFEYFSETQRNKGNFPGRFSGRQFSNSRSEMNVSTLELGDSALYLCASSPNSQETQYFGPGTRLLVL.

J is TRBJ2-5 and V is TRBV3-1 (or the pseudogene TRBV3-2); D remains unclear. Trimming cost V 6 bases and J 6 bases, with 5 bases left between them. Germline V gene lookup returns CDR1 LGHDT and CDR2 YNNKEL (reference sequence). The CDR3 runs 10 residues. The chain's CDR3 is CASSHKTQYF. The DNA of the CDR3 is TGTGCCAGCAGTCACAAGACCCAGTACTTC.